One sample yielded the 30 T cell receptor beta chains listed below, sequenced in a study of blood T cells in healthy people across ages. A sample-barcoded 5' primer and a J-beta primer mix were used in a second PCR of roughly 6 to 11 cycles. Using its own MiXCR run on the 5' RACE reads, TCRdb lists one record per CDR3 protein. Of approximately 730,000 distinct CDR3 sequences listed, about 40% are singletons. Input material: blood. All receptors derive from a woman aged 55-75 years in good health.

The table lists this clonotype with many counts. The chain joins TRBV29-1 to TRBJ1-4; D remains unclear. With 6 bases removed from V and 4 bases from J, the gap between germline ends came to 15 bases. The CDR3 consists of 14 residues. CDR1 is SQVTM, CDR2 ANQGSEA, per germline. The chain's CDR3 is CSVKLSVNNEKLFF. The CDR3 bases are TGCAGCGTAAAACTCTCGGTGAATAATGAAAAACTGTTTTTT.

V and J are TRBV7-9 and TRBJ2-7, with no clear D. The CDR3 length is 14 residues. CDR1 is SEHNR and CDR2 is FQNEAQ in the germline V gene (reference sequence). V lost 3 bases to trimming and J lost 2 bases, with 11 bases between them. The CDR3 coding sequence is TGTGCCAGCAGCTTCGCCGCAGCTACCTACGAGCAGTACTTC. This translates into CASSFAAATYEQYF.

The gene calls are TRBV7-3 and TRBJ1-4; no firm D call. Trimming removed 0 bases from V and 3 bases from J, with 2 bases in between. The CDR3 is made up of 13 amino acids. Germline lookup yields CDR1 SGHTA and CDR2 FQGTGA. The CDR3 is CASSLTSNEKLFF. The CDR3 DNA reads TGTGCCAGCAGCTTAACCTCTAATGAAAAACTGTTTTTT.

V gene TRBV5-1 combines with J gene TRBJ2-5, with 13 bases fitting TRBD2. Trimming at V came to 4 bases and at J to 5 bases, leaving 11 bases not matched to a gene. CDR3 length: 17 amino acids. Germline assignment: CDR1 SGHRS and CDR2 YFSETQ. The CDR3 is CASSPTNGLAGVETQYF. CDR3 sequence (DNA): TGCGCCAGCAGCCCAACAAACGGACTAGCGGGAGTGGAGACCCAGTACTTC.

The chain joins TRBV2 to TRBJ2-5; D may be TRBD2 (6 bases). Deletions cut 9 bases from V and 4 bases from J, with 18 bases between. CDR1 is SNHLY, CDR2 FYNNEI, per germline. This CDR3 contains 14 residues. The CDR3 DNA is TGTGCCAGTACTCCGTACGGGGGTGGAGAGACCCAGTACTTC. This encodes CASTPYGGGETQYF.

This clonotype was observed a few times. This chain links TRBV12-3 or TRBV12-4 with TRBJ1-2; perhaps TRBD1 as D (6 bases). The V end lost 5 bases, the J end lost 1 base, and 11 bases lay between the germline ends. The CDR3 length is 14 residues. In DNA, the CDR3 is TGTGCCAGCAGTCCCACAGGGATTAACTATGGCTACACCTTC. As protein: CASSPTGINYGYTF.

This clonotype was seen a few times. The CDR3 DNA reads as TGCGCCAGCAGCCAAGATGGCCTTCCAGATACGCAGTATTTT. It is translated as CASSQDGLPDTQYF. The rearrangement uses TRBV4-3 and TRBJ2-3; no clear D. This CDR3 spans 14 amino acids. Germline V gene sequence: CDR1 LGHNA, CDR2 YSLEER. The V end was cut by 0 bases, the J end by 4 bases, with 8 bases between.

In regard to this clonotype: A much larger clone lies one base from this, so it may be a read error. The rearrangement uses TRBV5-1 and TRBJ2-3, with D possibly being TRBD2 (6 bases). The CDR3 is made up of 17 amino acids. Looked up from germline, CDR1 is SGHRS and CDR2 is YFSETQ. CDR3 in DNA: TGCGCCGGCAGCTTGGGAGGACGTTCGGTCGACTTAGACGGGCAGTATTTT. It codes for CAGSLGGRSVDLDGQYF.

About this clonotype itself: This could be a read error, since a much larger clone is one nucleotide away. V and J are TRBV12-3 or TRBV12-4 and TRBJ2-7; TRBD1 aligns across 10 bases. The CDR3 runs to 15 residues. The V and J ends lost 7 bases and 7 bases, in that order; junction bases with no gene match: 13. CDR3 DNA: TGTGCCAGCAATTCACCGGGACAGGGGAGGAATGAGCAGTACTTC. Protein product: CASNSPGQGRNEQYF.

The V call is TRBV20-1, the J call TRBJ2-7; D is uncertain. CDR3 size: 16 residues. Trimming cost V 4 bases and J 7 bases, with 26 bases left between them. Germline CDR1 is DFQATT and CDR2 is SNEGSKA (reference sequence). Written as DNA, the CDR3 is TGCAGTGCTAAGGTCGTGTGGTCCGGATCTCTCGATGAGCAGTACTTC. It specifies CSAKVVWSGSLDEQYF.

The chain joins TRBV7-9 to TRBJ2-3; weak D call: TRBD1 (5 bases). The germline V and J ends were trimmed by 5 bases and 3 bases, with 9 bases remaining between them. Germline values: CDR1 SEHNR, CDR2 FQNEAQ (reference sequence). The CDR3 has 13 amino acids. For the CDR3, the DNA is TGTGCCAGCAGCAAACAGGAGACAGATACGCAGTATTTT. Translating gives CASSKQETDTQYF.

The chain uses TRBV20-1 and TRBJ2-1; the D gene is possibly TRBD2 (6 bases). V lost 4 bases and J lost 8, with 18 bases in between. Germline lookup yields CDR1 DFQATT and CDR2 SNEGSKA (reference sequence). The CDR3 is made up of 14 amino acids. The CDR3 here is CSATNPGLQDEQFF. CDR3 bases: TGCAGTGCTACTAATCCGGGACTTCAAGATGAGCAGTTCTTC.

On this clonotype: Being one base from a much bigger clone, this may be a read error. The V call is TRBV7-2, the J call TRBJ2-1; D remains ambiguous. The CDR3 runs 11 residues. Germline lookup yields CDR1 SGHTA and CDR2 FQGNSA. V was pared by 5 bases and J by 8 bases, with 7 bases between. The chain's CDR3 is CASSQSDEQFF. CDR3 DNA: TGTGCCAGCAGCCAAAGCGATGAGCAGTTCTTC.

The chain is built from TRBV9 and TRBJ2-5, with D unclear. The DNA end lines up better with TRBJ2-7; the J call may be wrong. Germline CDR1 SGDLS, CDR2 YYNGEE. This CDR3 is built from 14 residues. The chain's CDR3 is CASSVVDGPYEQYF. CDR3 nucleotides: TGTGCCAGCAGCGTAGTCGACGGACCCTACGAGCAGTACTTC.

This clonotype was observed a handful of times. The chain combines TRBV9 with TRBJ1-2; no definite D call. Looked up from germline, CDR1 is SGDLS and CDR2 is YYNGEE. Trimming stripped 4 bases from V and 0 bases from J, with 19 bases between. The CDR3 consists of 17 residues. The CDR3: CASSPYFDGPSNYGYTF. CDR3 in DNA: TGTGCCAGCAGCCCGTATTTCGACGGACCGTCTAACTATGGCTACACCTTC. Using reference TRBV9 and TRBJ1-2 for the parts outside the CDR3, the full variable domain is DSGVTQTPKHLITATGQRVTLRCSPRSGDLSVYWYQQSLDQGLQFLIQYYNGEERAKGNILERFSAQQFPDLHSELNLSSLELGDSALYFCASSPYFDGPSNYGYTFGSGTRLTVV.

A note on this clonotype: This may stem from a read error, because a much larger clone lies one nucleotide away. The CDR3 is CASRKNTEAFF. The DNA for the CDR3 is TGTGCCAGCAGAAAGAACACTGAAGCTTTCTTT. J is TRBJ1-1 and V is TRBV28; D ambiguous. The CDR3 extends over 11 amino acids. CDR1 is MDHEN, CDR2 SYDVKM, per germline. V was trimmed by 6 bases and J by 1 base, leaving 3 bases between them.

This clonotype was found many times. The chain carries TRBV5-1 and TRBJ2-7; D gene ambiguous. The CDR3 covers 13 residues. The germline V and J ends were trimmed by 3 bases and 1 base, with 8 bases remaining between them. Germline values: CDR1 SGHRS, CDR2 YFSETQ. CDR3 residues: CASSSRDSYEQYF. The CDR3 DNA is TGCGCCAGCAGCTCCAGAGATTCCTACGAGCAGTACTTC.

J is TRBJ2-1 and V is TRBV7-2; 7 nucleotides match TRBD2. Trimming cost V 1 base and J 4 bases; bases outside gene matches: 7. Germline V lookup: CDR1 SGHTA, CDR2 FQGNSA. The CDR3 contains 16 residues. CDR3 nucleotide sequence: TGTGCCAGCAGCTTAGGGCAGAGCGGGGTGTACAATGAGCAGTTCTTC. As protein: CASSLGQSGVYNEQFF.

The V gene is TRBV6-6, the J gene TRBJ1-6, with D tentatively TRBD1 (5 bases). Germline CDR1 MNHNY, CDR2 SVGAGI (reference sequence). With 2 bases removed from V and 10 bases from J, the gap between germline ends came to 9 bases. There are 13 residues in the CDR3. The DNA for the CDR3 is TGTGCCAGCAGTTACGGGGCAAGATCACCCCTCCACTTT. Its translation: CASSYGARSPLHF.

The chain carries TRBV2 and TRBJ1-1; perhaps TRBD1 as D (5 bases). The CDR3 loop spans 14 amino acids. With 8 bases removed from V and 8 bases from J, the gap between germline ends came to 21 bases. Germline lookup yields CDR1 SNHLY and CDR2 FYNNEI. CDR3 nucleotides: TGTGCCAGCCGTACCGGGACGGAAGGATTGGAAGCTTTCTTT. Translation: CASRTGTEGLEAFF. Variable domain in full (rest from reference TRBV2 and TRBJ1-1): EPEVTQTPSHQVTQMGQEVILRCVPISNHLYFYWYRQILGQKVEFLVSFYNNEISEKSEIFDDQFSVERPDGSNFTLKIRSTKLEDSAMYFCASRTGTEGLEAFFGQGTRLTVV.

The chain is built from TRBV29-1 and TRBJ2-3, with D possibly being TRBD1 or TRBD2 (7 bases each). The CDR3 consists of 12 residues. Germline CDR1 is SQVTM and CDR2 is ANQGSEA. Trimming took 7 bases from V and 4 from J, leaving 12 bases between them. This CDR3 is CSGQGGADTQYF. For the CDR3, the DNA is TGCAGCGGACAGGGAGGGGCAGATACGCAGTATTTT.

The sample holds a few counts of this clonotype. This chain uses TRBV3-1 with TRBJ2-1, with D hard to call. CDR1 is LGHDT, CDR2 YNNKEL, per germline (reference sequence). The CDR3 is 14 residues long. V lost 6 bases, J lost 7 bases, and 16 bases lay in between. In nucleotides, the CDR3 is TGTGCCAGCAGATTTCAAGAACCAAGTAATGAGCAGTTCTTC. This gives the protein CASRFQEPSNEQFF.

V and J are TRBV7-2 and TRBJ2-2, with D possibly TRBD2 on 5 matching bases. The CDR3 sequence is 15 residues long. Germline V gives CDR1 SGHTA, CDR2 FQGNSA. Trimming took 1 base from V and 4 from J, leaving 10 bases between them. The CDR3 DNA sequence: TGTGCCAGCAGCTTAGACTCTAGCAGCACCGGGGAGCTGTTTTTT. It is translated as CASSLDSSSTGELFF. Full variable domain (rest looked up from reference TRBV7-2 and TRBJ2-2): GAGVSQSPSNKVTEKGKDVELRCDPISGHTALYWYRQSLGQGLEFLIYFQGNSAPDKSGLPSDRFSAERTGGSVSTLTIQRTQQEDSAVYLCASSLDSSSTGELFFGEGSRLTVL.

The chain links TRBV10-3 to TRBJ2-1, with D perhaps matching TRBD2 (7 bases). V was trimmed by 4 bases and J by 7 bases, leaving 20 bases between them. CDR3 length: 16 amino acids. Germline V gene data show CDR1 as ENHRY and CDR2 as SYGVKD. The CDR3 loop is CAISAPRGATTNEQFF. In DNA, the CDR3 is TGTGCCATCAGTGCCCCCCGGGGGGCCACGACGAATGAGCAGTTCTTC.

The V call is TRBV20-1, the J call TRBJ2-1; TRBD1 or TRBD2 may be the D gene (5 bases each). The CDR3 extends over 13 amino acids. Deletions cut 4 bases from V and 7 bases from J, with 14 bases between. Germline values: CDR1 DFQATT, CDR2 SNEGSKA (reference sequence). CDR3 nucleotides: TGCAGTGCTACTCCGGGACCCCAAAATGAGCAGTTCTTC. This encodes CSATPGPQNEQFF.

This clonotype was counted a few times. This chain's CDR3 is CATSDSRDYRETQYF. In DNA form, the CDR3 reads TGTGCCACCAGTGATTCCCGGGACTATCGAGAGACCCAGTACTTC. V is TRBV24-1 and J is TRBJ2-5; TRBD2 aligns across 7 bases. The CDR3 runs to 15 residues. V gave up 2 bases and J gave up 4 bases; unmatched junction bases: 6. Germline values: CDR1 KGHDR, CDR2 SFDVKD.

The rearrangement joins TRBV5-6 to TRBJ2-6; 9 nucleotides agree with TRBD1. The CDR3 length is 18 residues. Germline V lookup: CDR1 SGHDT, CDR2 YYEEEE. Trimming cost V 2 bases and J 4 bases; bases outside gene matches: 10. This CDR3 reads CASSFLGQGEFGANVLTF. The CDR3 bases are TGTGCCAGCAGCTTTCTGGGACAGGGAGAATTCGGGGCCAACGTCCTGACTTTC.

This clonotype was found once. The rearrangement links TRBV6-6 to TRBJ2-7; D call uncertain. Per the germline V gene, CDR1 is MNHNY and CDR2 is SVGAGI (reference sequence). V was clipped by 7 bases and J by 1 base, with 8 bases between them. This CDR3 is 12 amino acids long. CDR3 sequence reads: CASNPQSYEQYF. In DNA form, the CDR3 reads TGTGCCAGCAATCCACAGTCCTACGAGCAGTACTTC.

J is TRBJ2-7 and V is TRBV20-1; D perhaps matches TRBD2 (6 bases). The V end lost 6 bases, the J end lost 2 bases, and 20 bases lay between the germline ends. CDR1 and CDR2 from the germline V gene are DFQATT and SNEGSKA (reference sequence). The CDR3 consists of 15 residues. This chain's CDR3 is CSAGAGGPSPYEQYF. CDR3 coding DNA: TGCAGTGCGGGAGCGGGCGGACCCTCCCCCTACGAGCAGTACTTC.

This clonotype has more than one count but fewer than ten. The chain employs TRBV29-1 and TRBJ1-2, with D unresolved. The CDR3 is 14 amino acids. The ends were cut back, 6 bases at V and 0 bases at J, with 14 bases in the middle. Per the germline V gene, CDR1 is SQVTM and CDR2 is ANQGSEA. As DNA, the CDR3 is TGCAGCGTGCCCCTCAGCGGTCCTAACTATGGCTACACCTTC. Its translation is CSVPLSGPNYGYTF.